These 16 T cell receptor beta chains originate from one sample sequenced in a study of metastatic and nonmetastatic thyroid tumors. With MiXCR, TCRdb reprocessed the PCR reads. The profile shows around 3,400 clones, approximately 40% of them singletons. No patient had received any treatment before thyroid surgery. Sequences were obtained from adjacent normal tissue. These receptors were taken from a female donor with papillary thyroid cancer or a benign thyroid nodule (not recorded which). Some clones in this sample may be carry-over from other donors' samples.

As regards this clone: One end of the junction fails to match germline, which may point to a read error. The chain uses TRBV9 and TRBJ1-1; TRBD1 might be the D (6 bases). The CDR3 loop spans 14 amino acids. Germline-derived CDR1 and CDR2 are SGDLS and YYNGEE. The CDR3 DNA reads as TGTGCCAGCAGCGTAACCGCTTTTTCGACAGGCGTCAGCTTT. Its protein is CASSVTAFSTGVSF.

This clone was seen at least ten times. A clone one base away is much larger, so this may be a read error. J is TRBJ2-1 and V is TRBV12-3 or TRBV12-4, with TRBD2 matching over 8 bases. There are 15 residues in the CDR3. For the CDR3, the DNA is TGTGCCAGCAGCCGGCTAGCGGGTCCCTACAACGAGCAGTTCTTC. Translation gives CASSRLAGPYNEQFF.

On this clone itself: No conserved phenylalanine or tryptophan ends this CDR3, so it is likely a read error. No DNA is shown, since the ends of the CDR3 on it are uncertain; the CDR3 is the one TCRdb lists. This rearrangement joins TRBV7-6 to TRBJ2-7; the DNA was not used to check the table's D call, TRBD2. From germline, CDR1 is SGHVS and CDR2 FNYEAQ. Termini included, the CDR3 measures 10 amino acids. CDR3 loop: CASSLRAGGQ.

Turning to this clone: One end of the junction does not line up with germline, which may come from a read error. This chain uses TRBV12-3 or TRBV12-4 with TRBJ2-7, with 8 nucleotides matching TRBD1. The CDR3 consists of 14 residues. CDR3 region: CTSSLATGAYEQYF. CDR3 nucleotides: TGTACCAGCAGTTTGGCGACAGGGGCCTACGAGCAGTACTTC.

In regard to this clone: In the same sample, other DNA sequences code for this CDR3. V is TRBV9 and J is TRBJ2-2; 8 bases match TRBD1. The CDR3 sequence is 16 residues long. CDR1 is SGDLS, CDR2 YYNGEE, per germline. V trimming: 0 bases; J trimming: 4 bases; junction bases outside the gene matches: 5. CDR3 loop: CASSVGGTGATGELFF. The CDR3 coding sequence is TGTGCCAGCAGCGTAGGAGGGACAGGTGCCACCGGGGAGCTGTTTTTT. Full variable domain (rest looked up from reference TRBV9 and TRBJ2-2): DSGVTQTPKHLITATGQRVTLRCSPRSGDLSVYWYQQSLDQGLQFLIQYYNGEERAKGNILERFSAQQFPDLHSELNLSSLELGDSALYFCASSVGGTGATGELFFGEGSRLTVL.

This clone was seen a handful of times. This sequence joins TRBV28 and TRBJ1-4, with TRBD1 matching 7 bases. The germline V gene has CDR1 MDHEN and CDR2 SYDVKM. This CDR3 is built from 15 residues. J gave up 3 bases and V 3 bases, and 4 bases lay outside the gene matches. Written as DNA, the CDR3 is TGTGCCAGCAGTTTTGAACAGGGGTCTAATGAAAAACTGTTTTTT. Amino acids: CASSFEQGSNEKLFF. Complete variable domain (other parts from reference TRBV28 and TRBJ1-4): DVKVTQSSRYLVKRTGEKVFLECVQDMDHENMFWYRQDPGLGLRLIYFSYDVKMKEKGDIPEGYSVSREKKERFSLILESASTNQTSMYLCASSFEQGSNEKLFFGSGTQLSVL.

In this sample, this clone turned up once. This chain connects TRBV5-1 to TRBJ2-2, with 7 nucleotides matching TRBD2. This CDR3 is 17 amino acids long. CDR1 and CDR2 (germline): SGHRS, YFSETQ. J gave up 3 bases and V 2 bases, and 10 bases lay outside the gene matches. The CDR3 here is CASSFGGTLADTGELFF. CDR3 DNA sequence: TGCGCCAGCAGCTTTGGAGGGACGCTAGCGGACACCGGGGAGCTGTTTTTT. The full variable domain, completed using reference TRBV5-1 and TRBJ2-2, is KAGVTQTPRYLIKTRGQQVTLSCSPISGHRSVSWYQQTPGQGLQFLFEYFSETQRNKGNFPGRFSGRQFSNSRSEMNVSTLELGDSALYLCASSFGGTLADTGELFFGEGSRLTVL.

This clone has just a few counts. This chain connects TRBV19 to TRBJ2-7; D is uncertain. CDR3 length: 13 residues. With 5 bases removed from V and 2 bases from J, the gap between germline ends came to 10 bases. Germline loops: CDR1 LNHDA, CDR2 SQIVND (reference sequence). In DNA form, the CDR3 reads TGTGCCAGTAGTCTTTCCCTTGCCTACGAGCAGTACTTC. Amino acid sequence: CASSLSLAYEQYF.

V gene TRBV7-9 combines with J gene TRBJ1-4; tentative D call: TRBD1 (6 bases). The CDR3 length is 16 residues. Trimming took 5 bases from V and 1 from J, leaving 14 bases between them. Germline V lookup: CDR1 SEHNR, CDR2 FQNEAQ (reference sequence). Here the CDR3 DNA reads TGTGCCAGCAGCCCGCCACAGGGTCTAACTAATGAAAAACTGTTTTTT. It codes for CASSPPQGLTNEKLFF.

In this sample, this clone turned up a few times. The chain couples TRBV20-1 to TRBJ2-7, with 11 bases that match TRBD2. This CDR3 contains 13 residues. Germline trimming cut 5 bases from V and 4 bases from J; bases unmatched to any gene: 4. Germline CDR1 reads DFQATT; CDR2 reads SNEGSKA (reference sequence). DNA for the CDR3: TGCAGTGCTGCTGGGACTAGCGGTTACGAGCAGTACTTC. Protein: CSAAGTSGYEQYF.

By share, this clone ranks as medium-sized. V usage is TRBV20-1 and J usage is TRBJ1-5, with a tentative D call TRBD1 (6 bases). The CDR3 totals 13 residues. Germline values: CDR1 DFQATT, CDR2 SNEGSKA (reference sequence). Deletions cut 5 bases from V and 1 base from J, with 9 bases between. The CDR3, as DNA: TGCAGTGCTCCCGACAGGAGCAATCAGCCCCAGCATTTT. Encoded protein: CSAPDRSNQPQHF.

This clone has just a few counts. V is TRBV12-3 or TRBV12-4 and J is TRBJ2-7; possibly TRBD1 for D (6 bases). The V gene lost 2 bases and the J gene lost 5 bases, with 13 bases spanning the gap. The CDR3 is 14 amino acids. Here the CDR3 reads CASSLLQGGHEQYF. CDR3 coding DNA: TGTGCCAGCAGTTTATTACAGGGTGGGCACGAGCAGTACTTC.

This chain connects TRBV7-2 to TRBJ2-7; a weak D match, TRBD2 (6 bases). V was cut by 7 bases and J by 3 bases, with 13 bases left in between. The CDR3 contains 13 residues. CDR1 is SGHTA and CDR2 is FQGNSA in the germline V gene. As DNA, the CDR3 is TGTGCCAGCATGGAGGGAAACAGCTACGAGCAGTACTTC. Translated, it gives CASMEGNSYEQYF.

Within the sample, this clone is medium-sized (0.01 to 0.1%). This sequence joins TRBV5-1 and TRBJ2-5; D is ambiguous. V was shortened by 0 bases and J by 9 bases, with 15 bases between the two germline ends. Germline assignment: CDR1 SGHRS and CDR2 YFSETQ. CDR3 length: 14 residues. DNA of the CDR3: TGCGCCAGCAGCTTGGTCCAGGCCAAGTCGGCCCAGTACTTC. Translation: CASSLVQAKSAQYF.

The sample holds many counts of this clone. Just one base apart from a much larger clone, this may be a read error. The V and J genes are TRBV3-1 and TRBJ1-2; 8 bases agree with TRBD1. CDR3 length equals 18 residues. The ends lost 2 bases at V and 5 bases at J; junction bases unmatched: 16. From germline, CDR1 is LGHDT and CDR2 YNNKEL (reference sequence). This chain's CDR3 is CASSQSSILQGERYGYTF. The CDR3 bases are TGTGCCAGCAGCCAATCTTCCATTCTACAGGGGGAAAGGTATGGCTACACCTTC.

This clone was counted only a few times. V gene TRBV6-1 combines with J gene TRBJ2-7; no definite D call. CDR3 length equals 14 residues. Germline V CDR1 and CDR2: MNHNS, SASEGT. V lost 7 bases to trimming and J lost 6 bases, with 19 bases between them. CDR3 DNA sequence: TGTGCCAGCACCTCCATAGGACGGCAGCGCGAGCAGTACTTC. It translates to CASTSIGRQREQYF.